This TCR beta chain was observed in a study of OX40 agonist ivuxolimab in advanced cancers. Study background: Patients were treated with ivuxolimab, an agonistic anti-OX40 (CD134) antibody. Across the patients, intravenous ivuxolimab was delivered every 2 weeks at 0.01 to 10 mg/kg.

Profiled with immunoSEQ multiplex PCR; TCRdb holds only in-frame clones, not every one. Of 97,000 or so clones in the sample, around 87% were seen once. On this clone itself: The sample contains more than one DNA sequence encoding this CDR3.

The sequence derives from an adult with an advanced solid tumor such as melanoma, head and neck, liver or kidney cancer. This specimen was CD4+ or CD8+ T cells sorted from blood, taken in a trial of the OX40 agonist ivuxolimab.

DNA of the CDR3: TGTGCCATCAGTGAGTCCACGGATACGCAGTATTTT. The encoded protein is CAISESTDTQYF. V gene TRBV10-3 combines with J gene TRBJ2-3; D gene unclear. Germline V gives CDR1 ENHRY, CDR2 SYGVKD. V dropped 0 bases and J dropped 6 bases, with 4 bases sitting between them. The CDR3 covers 12 residues.